The present T cell receptor (beta chain) was sequenced within a study of T cell repertoires in cytomegalovirus infection. Across the study: Public signatures in TCR beta pointed to CMV infection and matching HLA type.

Findings of the study overall: In two of eight donors, the top clonotype was HLA-C-restricted CMV-specific.

TCRdb fed the reads into MiXCR, producing one record per CDR3 protein. The repertoire includes a few hundred thousand distinct CDR3 sequences, approximately 22% of them detected once, and 18% sits in the top ten. This clonotype occurred many times. Its specificity is not known. Germline V gene lookup returns CDR1 MNHEY and CDR2 SMNVEV (reference sequence). Trimming left V 0 bases short and J 3 bases short, with 9 bases between. There are 15 residues in the CDR3. The chain links TRBV27 to TRBJ2-1; D is possibly TRBD1 (6 bases). This sequence originates from a human donor in good health (CMV status not recorded). Some clones in this sample may be carry-over from other donors' samples. The sample comprised CD8+ T cells from PBMCs. The DNA for the CDR3 is TGTGCCAGCAGTTTATCTGGACAGAACTACAATGAGCAGTTCTTC. Translated: CASSLSGQNYNEQFF.